The 12 T cell receptor beta chains reported below all come from one sample, sequenced in a study of blood T cell repertoires in COVID-19. The data were produced by immunoSEQ multiplex PCR, yet TCRdb's version contains in-frame clones alone and is incomplete. The sample includes fewer than 350,000 clones, about 85% seen only once; the top ten take around 4.5%. The specimen sequenced was peripheral blood. Receptors originate from a woman between 45 and 60 years old with active or convalescent COVID-19.

The chain links TRBV15 to TRBJ1-1, with D perhaps TRBD1 (6 bases). V lost 6 bases and J lost 5, with 16 bases in between. The CDR3 has 14 residues. Per germline, CDR1 LNHNV and CDR2 YYDKDF (reference sequence). The CDR3 sequence is CATSEGQRWTEAFF. In DNA form, the CDR3 reads TGTGCCACCAGTGAAGGACAGCGCTGGACTGAAGCTTTCTTT. The whole variable domain, remainder taken from reference TRBV15 and TRBJ1-1, is DAMVIQNPRYQVTQFGKPVTLSCSQTLNHNVMYWYQQKSSQAPKLLFHYYDKDFNNEADTPDNFQSRRPNTSFCFLDIRSPGLGDTAMYLCATSEGQRWTEAFFGQGTRLTVV.

This chain joins TRBV19 and TRBJ1-2; no clear D gene. The CDR3 loop spans 15 amino acids. Germline V gives CDR1 LNHDA, CDR2 SQIVND (reference sequence). The V gene lost 3 bases and the J gene lost 4 bases, with 15 bases spanning the gap. The CDR3 DNA reads TGTGCCAGTAGTATCCCCTCTAGCGGCTCCTATGGCTACACCTTC. It codes for CASSIPSSGSYGYTF.

This chain links TRBV5-1 with TRBJ1-2; D is perhaps TRBD1 (5 bases). The ends were cut back, 5 bases at V and 8 bases at J, with 16 bases in the middle. Germline CDR1 SGHRS, CDR2 YFSETQ. CDR3 size: 13 residues. As DNA, the CDR3 is TGCGCCAGCAGACAATTACAGGAGGGGGGCTACACCTTC. Amino acid sequence: CASRQLQEGGYTF.

The CDR3 region is CASSPMTGPYEQYF. CDR3 nucleotide sequence: TGTGCCAGCAGTCCGATGACAGGGCCCTACGAGCAGTACTTC. The chain has TRBV27 and TRBJ2-7, with 7 bases aligning to TRBD1. V lost 5 bases and J lost 2; bases outside the gene matches: 6. Germline V gene data show CDR1 as MNHEY and CDR2 as SMNVEV (reference sequence). This CDR3 has 14 residues.

This chain joins TRBV18 and TRBJ1-1, with 7 bases fitting TRBD1. Trimming removed 0 bases from V and 4 bases from J; junction bases left unmatched: 14. Germline V gene sequence: CDR1 KGHSH, CDR2 LQKENI. This CDR3 has 18 amino acids. The CDR3 loop is CASSPPYDFSTGTTEAFF. The DNA of the CDR3 is TGTGCCAGCTCACCACCCTACGACTTTTCGACAGGGACCACTGAAGCTTTCTTT. The whole variable domain, filled in from reference TRBV18 and TRBJ1-1, reads NAGVMQNPRHLVRRRGQEARLRCSPMKGHSHVYWYRQLPEEGLKFMVYLQKENIIDESGMPKERFSAEFPKEGPSILRIQQVVRGDSAAYFCASSPPYDFSTGTTEAFFGQGTRLTVV.

This chain links TRBV9 with TRBJ2-2; 7 nucleotides line up with TRBD1. The germline gives CDR1 SGDLS, CDR2 YYNGEE. V gave up 3 bases and J gave up 0 bases; unmatched junction bases: 2. The CDR3 extends over 15 amino acids. The CDR3 spells CASSAGQPNTGELFF. CDR3 coding DNA: TGTGCCAGCAGCGCGGGACAGCCGAACACCGGGGAGCTGTTTTTT.

The chain employs TRBV11-2 and TRBJ1-2, with 9 bases identical to TRBD1. Germline CDR1 reads SGHAT; CDR2 reads FQNNGV. This CDR3 has 16 amino acids. J was trimmed by 1 base and V by 1 base; bases with no gene match: 4. The CDR3 nucleotides read TGTGCCAGCAGCTTAGGGGGACAGGGAGTTAACTATGGCTACACCTTC. This codes for CASSLGGQGVNYGYTF.

The gene calls are TRBV18 and TRBJ1-6, with a possible D match to TRBD1 (6 bases). The germline CDR1 and CDR2 sequences are KGHSH and LQKENI. Deletions cut 3 bases from V and 5 bases from J, with 11 bases between. The CDR3 length is 15 residues. CDR3 nucleotide sequence: TGTGCCAGCTCACCCATGACAGGTGATAATTCACCCCTCCACTTT. Amino acid sequence: CASSPMTGDNSPLHF.

The CDR3 loop reads CASTASGRSYEQYF. The CDR3 DNA sequence: TGTGCCAGCACGGCCAGCGGGCGTTCCTACGAGCAGTACTTC. V gene TRBV6-5 combines with J gene TRBJ2-7, with D tentatively TRBD2 (6 bases). This CDR3 has 14 amino acids. CDR1 is MNHEY, CDR2 SVGAGI, per germline. V lost 7 bases, J lost 1 base, and 14 bases lay in between.

The chain employs TRBV6-1 and TRBJ1-5, with D possibly TRBD1 on 6 matching bases. The CDR3 has 14 amino acids. Deletions cut 3 bases from V and 5 bases from J, with 11 bases between. Germline assignment: CDR1 MNHNS and CDR2 SASEGT. The CDR3 region is CASSEQGGHQPQHF. CDR3 DNA: TGTGCCAGCAGTGAGCAAGGGGGTCATCAGCCCCAGCATTTT.

This clone has only one observation. The gene calls are TRBV29-1 and TRBJ2-1; a weak D match, TRBD1 (5 bases). There are 12 residues in the CDR3. CDR1 is SQVTM and CDR2 is ANQGSEA in the germline V gene. V dropped 2 bases and J dropped 6 bases, with 8 bases sitting between them. The CDR3 spells CSVEIQGNEQFF. In DNA form, the CDR3 reads TGCAGCGTTGAAATTCAGGGCAATGAGCAGTTCTTC.

This sequence joins TRBV12-3 or TRBV12-4 and TRBJ2-3; D is possibly TRBD2 (5 bases). This CDR3 contains 13 residues. V was cut by 4 bases and J by 4 bases, with 9 bases left in between. Written as DNA, the CDR3 is TGTGCCAGCAGTTACCGGGGTGCAGATACGCAGTATTTT. Protein sequence: CASSYRGADTQYF.